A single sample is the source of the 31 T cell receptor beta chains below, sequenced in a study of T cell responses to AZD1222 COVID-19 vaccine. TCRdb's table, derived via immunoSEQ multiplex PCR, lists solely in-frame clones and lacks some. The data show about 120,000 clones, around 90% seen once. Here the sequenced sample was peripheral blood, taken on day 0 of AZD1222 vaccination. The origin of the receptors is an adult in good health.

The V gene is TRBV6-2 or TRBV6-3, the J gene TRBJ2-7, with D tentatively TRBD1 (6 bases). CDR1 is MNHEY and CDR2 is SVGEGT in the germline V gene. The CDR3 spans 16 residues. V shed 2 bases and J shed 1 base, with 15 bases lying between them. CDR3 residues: CASSYGYGQRSYEQYF. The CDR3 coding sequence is TGTGCCAGCAGTTACGGCTATGGACAGCGGTCCTACGAGCAGTACTTC.

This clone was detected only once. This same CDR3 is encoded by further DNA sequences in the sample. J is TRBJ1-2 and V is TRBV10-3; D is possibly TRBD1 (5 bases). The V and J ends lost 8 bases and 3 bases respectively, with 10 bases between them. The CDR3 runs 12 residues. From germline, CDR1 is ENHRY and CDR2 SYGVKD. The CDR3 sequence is CAIGTGDYGYTF. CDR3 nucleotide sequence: TGTGCCATCGGGACGGGGGACTATGGCTACACCTTC.

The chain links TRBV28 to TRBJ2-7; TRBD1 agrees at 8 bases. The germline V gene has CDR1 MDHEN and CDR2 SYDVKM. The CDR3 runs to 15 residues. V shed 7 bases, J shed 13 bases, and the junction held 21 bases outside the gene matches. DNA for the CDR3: TGTGCCAGCACCCCCATCGGCTCAGGGGGCCAATTAAGATACTTC. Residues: CASTPIGSGGQLRYF.

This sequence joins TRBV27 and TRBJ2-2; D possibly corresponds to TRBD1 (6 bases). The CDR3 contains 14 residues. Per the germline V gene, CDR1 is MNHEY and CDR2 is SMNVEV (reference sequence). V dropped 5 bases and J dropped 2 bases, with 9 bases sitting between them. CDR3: CASSPGVNTGELFF. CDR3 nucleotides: TGTGCCAGCAGTCCAGGGGTCAACACCGGGGAGCTGTTTTTT.

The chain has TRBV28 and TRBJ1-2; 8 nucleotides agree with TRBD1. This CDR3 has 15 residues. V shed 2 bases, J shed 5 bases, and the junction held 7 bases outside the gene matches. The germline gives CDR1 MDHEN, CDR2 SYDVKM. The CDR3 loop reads CASSLARGLRYGYTF. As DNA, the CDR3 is TGTGCCAGCAGTTTAGCCAGGGGGCTCAGGTATGGCTACACCTTC.

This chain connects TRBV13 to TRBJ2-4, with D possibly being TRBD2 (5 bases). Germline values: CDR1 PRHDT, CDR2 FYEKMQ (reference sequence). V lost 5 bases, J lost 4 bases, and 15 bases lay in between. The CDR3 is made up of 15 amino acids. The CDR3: CASSPSNGVKNIQYF. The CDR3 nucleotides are TGTGCCAGCAGCCCCTCCAACGGGGTTAAAAACATTCAGTACTTC.

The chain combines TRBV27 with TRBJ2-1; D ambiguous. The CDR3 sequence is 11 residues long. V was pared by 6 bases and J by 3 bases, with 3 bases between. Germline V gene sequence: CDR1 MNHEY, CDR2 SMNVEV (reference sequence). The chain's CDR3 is CASSFYNEQFF. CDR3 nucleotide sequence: TGTGCCAGCAGCTTCTACAATGAGCAGTTCTTC.

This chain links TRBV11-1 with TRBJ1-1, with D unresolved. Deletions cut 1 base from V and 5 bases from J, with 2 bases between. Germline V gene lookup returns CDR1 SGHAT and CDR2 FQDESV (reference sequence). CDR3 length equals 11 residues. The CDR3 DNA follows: TGTGCCAGCAGCTTAGGGACTGAAGCTTTCTTT. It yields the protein CASSLGTEAFF.

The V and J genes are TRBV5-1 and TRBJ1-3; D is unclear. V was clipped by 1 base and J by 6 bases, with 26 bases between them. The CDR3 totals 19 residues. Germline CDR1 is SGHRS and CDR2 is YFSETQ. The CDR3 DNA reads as TGCGCCAGCAGCTTGAGAGCAGGAGTTCACTTAGCTCGTGAAAACACCATATATTTT. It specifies CASSLRAGVHLARENTIYF.

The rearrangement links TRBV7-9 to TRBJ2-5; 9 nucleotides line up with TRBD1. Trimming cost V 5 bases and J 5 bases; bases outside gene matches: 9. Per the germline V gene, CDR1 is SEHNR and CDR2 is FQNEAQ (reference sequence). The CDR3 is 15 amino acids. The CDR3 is CASSPSDRGLETQYF. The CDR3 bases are TGTGCCAGCAGCCCTAGCGACAGGGGGTTGGAGACCCAGTACTTC.

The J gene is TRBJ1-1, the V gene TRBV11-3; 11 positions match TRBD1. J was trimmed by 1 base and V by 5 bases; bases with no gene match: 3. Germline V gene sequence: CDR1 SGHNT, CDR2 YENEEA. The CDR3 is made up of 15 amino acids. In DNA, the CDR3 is TGTGCCAGCAGCCCGGGACAGGGGGAGAACACTGAAGCTTTCTTT. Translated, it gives CASSPGQGENTEAFF. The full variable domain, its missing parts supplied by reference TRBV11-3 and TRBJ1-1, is EAGVVQSPRYKIIEKKQPVAFWCNPISGHNTLYWYLQNLGQGPELLIRYENEEAVDDSQLPKDRFSAERLKGVDSTLKIQPAELGDSAVYLCASSPGQGENTEAFFGQGTRLTVV.

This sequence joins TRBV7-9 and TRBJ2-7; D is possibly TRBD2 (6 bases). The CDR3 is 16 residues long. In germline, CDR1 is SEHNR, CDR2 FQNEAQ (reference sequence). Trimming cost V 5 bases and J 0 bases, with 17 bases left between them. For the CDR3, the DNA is TGTGCCAGCAGCCCAGTGGCGGGACCCAGCTCCTACGAGCAGTACTTC. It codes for CASSPVAGPSSYEQYF.

The DNA for the CDR3 is TGTGCCAGCTCACCCTTTGAGATACCGGGACAGGGCGACGAGCAGTACTTC. Translating gives CASSPFEIPGQGDEQYF. This sequence joins TRBV18 and TRBJ2-7; the match to TRBD1 covers 9 bases. Unmatched junction bases numbered 14, after V lost 3 bases and J lost 5 bases. Germline loops: CDR1 KGHSH, CDR2 LQKENI. The CDR3 loop spans 17 amino acids.

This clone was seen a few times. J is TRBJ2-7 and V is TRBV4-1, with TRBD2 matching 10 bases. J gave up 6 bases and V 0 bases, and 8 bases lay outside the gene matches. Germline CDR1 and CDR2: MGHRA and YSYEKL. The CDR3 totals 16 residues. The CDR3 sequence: CASSQDGLAAYGEQYF. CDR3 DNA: TGCGCCAGCAGCCAAGATGGACTAGCGGCCTACGGCGAGCAGTACTTC.

Here the CDR3 reads CASSPGRETQYF. DNA of the CDR3: TGTGCCAGCAGCCCAGGTAGAGAGACCCAGTACTTC. This chain connects TRBV14 to TRBJ2-5; D uncertain. V shed 4 bases and J shed 4 bases, with 7 bases lying between them. The length of the CDR3 is 12 residues. Germline V gives CDR1 SGHDN, CDR2 FVKESK.

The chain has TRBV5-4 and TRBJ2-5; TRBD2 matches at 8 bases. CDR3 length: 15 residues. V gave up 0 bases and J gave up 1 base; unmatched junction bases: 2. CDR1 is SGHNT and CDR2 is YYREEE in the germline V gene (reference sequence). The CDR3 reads CASSLGLALQETQYF. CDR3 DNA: TGTGCCAGCAGCTTGGGACTAGCGCTCCAAGAGACCCAGTACTTC.

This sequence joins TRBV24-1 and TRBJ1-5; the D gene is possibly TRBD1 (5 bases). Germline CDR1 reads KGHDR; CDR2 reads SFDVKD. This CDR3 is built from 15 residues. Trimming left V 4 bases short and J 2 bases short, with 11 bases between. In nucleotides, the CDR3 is TGTGCCACCAGTGAACCCGGGACTGGCAATCAGCCCCAGCATTTT. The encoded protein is CATSEPGTGNQPQHF.

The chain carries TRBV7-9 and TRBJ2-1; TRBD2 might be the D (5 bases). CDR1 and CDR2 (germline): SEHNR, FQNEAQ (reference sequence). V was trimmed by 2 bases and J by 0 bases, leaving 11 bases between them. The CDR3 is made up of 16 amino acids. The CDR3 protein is CASSLIERNSYNEQFF. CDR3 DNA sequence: TGTGCCAGCAGCTTAATCGAGCGGAACTCCTACAATGAGCAGTTCTTC.

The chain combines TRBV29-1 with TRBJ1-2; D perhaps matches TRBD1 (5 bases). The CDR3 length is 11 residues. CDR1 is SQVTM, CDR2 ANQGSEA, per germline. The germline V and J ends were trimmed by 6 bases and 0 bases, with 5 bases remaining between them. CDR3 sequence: CSVDTNYGYTF. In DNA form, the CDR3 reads TGCAGCGTGGACACTAACTATGGCTACACCTTC.

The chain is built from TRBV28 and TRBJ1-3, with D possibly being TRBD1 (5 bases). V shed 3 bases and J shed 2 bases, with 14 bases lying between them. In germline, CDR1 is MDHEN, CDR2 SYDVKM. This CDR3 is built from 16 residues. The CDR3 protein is CASSLIAGAAGNTIYF. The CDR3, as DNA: TGTGCCAGCAGTTTGATAGCTGGGGCTGCTGGAAACACCATATATTTT.

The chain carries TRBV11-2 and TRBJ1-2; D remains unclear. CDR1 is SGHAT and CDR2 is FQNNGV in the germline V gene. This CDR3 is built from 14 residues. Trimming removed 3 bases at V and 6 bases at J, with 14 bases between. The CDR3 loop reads CASSLSVALNGYTF. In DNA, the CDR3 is TGTGCCAGCAGCTTGAGTGTGGCGCTTAATGGCTACACCTTC.

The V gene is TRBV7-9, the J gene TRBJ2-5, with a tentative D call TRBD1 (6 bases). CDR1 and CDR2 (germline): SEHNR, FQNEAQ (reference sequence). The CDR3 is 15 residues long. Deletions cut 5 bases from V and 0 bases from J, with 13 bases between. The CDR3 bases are TGTGCCAGCAGCCTTAGAAACAGGGACCAAGAGACCCAGTACTTC. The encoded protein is CASSLRNRDQETQYF. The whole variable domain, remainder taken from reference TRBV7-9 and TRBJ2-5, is DTGVSQNPRHKITKRGQNVTFRCDPISEHNRLYWYRQTLGQGPEFLTYFQNEAQLEKSRLLSDRFSAERPKGSFSTLEIQRTEQGDSAMYLCASSLRNRDQETQYFGPGTRLLVL.

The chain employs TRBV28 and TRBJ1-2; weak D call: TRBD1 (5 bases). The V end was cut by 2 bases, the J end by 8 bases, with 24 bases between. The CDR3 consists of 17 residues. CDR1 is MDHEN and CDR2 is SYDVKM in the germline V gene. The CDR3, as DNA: TGTGCCAGCAGTTTAGCTTCCCAGGGATGGGGTTCCCTGGGCTACACCTTC. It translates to CASSLASQGWGSLGYTF.

The CDR3 nucleotides are TGTGCCAGCAGTAGATATAGCGGGGGGGCCCCTGAAGCTTTCTTT. It translates to CASSRYSGGAPEAFF. The rearrangement uses TRBV27 and TRBJ1-1; TRBD1 is a possible D gene (6 bases). V was clipped by 5 bases and J by 6 bases, with 19 bases between them. The length of the CDR3 is 15 residues. Germline V lookup: CDR1 MNHEY, CDR2 SMNVEV (reference sequence).

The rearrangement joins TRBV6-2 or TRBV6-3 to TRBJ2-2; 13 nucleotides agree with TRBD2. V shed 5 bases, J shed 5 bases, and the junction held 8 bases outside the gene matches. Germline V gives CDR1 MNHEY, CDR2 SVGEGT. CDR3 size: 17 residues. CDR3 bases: TGTGCCAGCAGTGATGGACTAGCGGGAGTAAGGACCGGGGAGCTGTTTTTT. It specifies CASSDGLAGVRTGELFF.

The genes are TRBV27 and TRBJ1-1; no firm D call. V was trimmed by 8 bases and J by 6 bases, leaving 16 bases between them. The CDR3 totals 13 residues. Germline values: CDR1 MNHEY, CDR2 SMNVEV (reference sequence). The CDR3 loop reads CASATSSVAEAFF. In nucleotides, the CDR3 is TGTGCCAGCGCCACCTCATCCGTAGCTGAAGCTTTCTTT.

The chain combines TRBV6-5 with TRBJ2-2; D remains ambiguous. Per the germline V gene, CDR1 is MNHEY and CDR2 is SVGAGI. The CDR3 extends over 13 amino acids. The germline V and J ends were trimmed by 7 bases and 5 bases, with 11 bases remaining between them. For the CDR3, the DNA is TGTGCCAGCACCGCGGAAGGGACCGGGGAGCTGTTTTTT. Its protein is CASTAEGTGELFF.

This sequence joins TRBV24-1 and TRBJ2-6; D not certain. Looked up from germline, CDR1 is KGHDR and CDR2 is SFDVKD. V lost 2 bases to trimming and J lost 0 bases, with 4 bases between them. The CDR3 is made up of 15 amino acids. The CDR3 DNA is TGTGCCACCAGTGATTCTTACTCTGGGGCCAACGTCCTGACTTTC. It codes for CATSDSYSGANVLTF.

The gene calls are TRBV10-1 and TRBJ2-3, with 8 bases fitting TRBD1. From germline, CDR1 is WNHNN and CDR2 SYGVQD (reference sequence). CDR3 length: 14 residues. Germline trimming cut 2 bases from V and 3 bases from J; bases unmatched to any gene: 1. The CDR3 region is CASSEGQGTDTQYF. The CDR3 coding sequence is TGCGCCAGCAGTGAGGGACAGGGAACAGATACGCAGTATTTT.

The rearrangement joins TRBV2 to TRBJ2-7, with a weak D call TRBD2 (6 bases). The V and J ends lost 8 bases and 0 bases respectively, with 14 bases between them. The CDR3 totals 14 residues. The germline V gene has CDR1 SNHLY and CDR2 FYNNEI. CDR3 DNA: TGTGCCAGCGTTGCGGGACGGAGCTCCTACGAGCAGTACTTC. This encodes CASVAGRSSYEQYF.

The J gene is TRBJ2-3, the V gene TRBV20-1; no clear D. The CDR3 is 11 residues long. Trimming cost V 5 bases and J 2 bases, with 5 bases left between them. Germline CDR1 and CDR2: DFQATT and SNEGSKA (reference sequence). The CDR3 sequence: CSAGPTDTQYF. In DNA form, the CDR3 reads TGCAGTGCTGGACCCACAGATACGCAGTATTTT.